Below, one TCR beta chain is given with its context. The antigen remains unidentified. This specimen belongs to a study of shared clonotypes between healthy human individuals. Study outcomes and limitations: The naive CD4 repertoires of a handful of donors were compared, and approximately 5.3% of clonotypes were shared. Generation probabilities of non-shared clonotypes were lower (relative to those shared by all four donors). Estimated richness values were generally larger in naive subsets than in memory subsets.

Genomic DNA belonging to each subset was distributed in equal measure over several immunoSEQ plates. Using immunoSEQ multiplex PCR, the repertoire was profiled, and TCRdb retains in-frame clones only, with some absent. The sample holds a few million clones; approximately 92% are singletons and the top ten take roughly 0.14%. The CDR3 is made up of 14 amino acids. CDR1 is MNHEY and CDR2 is SVGAGI in the germline V gene. Trimming shortened V by 3 bases and J by 8 bases, and 16 bases separated the two germline ends. V gene TRBV6-5 combines with J gene TRBJ1-2, with no clear D. The source of this sequence is a man aged 18 to 35 in good health. Material for sequencing was naive CD4+ T cells sorted from blood. Subset denoted: CD45RA+ positively selected. The CDR3 spells CASSYGRGKDGYTF. In nucleotides, the CDR3 is TGTGCCAGCAGTTATGGTCGGGGAAAGGACGGCTACACCTTC.